This TCR beta chain is from a study of beta chain features in type 1 diabetes. Study conclusions and caveats: Among type 1 diabetes patients, VDJ junctions had fewer insertions and more deletions. When Type 1 diabetes patients were examined, their TCRB CDR3s proved moderately but significantly shorter in all four CD4+ subsets.

There was one heparinised blood draw per donor, averaging around 0.11 L. Isolation of CD4+ naive, central memory, regulatory and stem cell-like memory cells was achieved by sorting via CD45RO/CCR7/CD25/CD127/CD95/CD27. In this sample, this clone turned up a few times. The antigen remains unidentified. Expressed TCRB transcripts got sequenced, as all isolated RNA was reverse transcribed. Produced via immunoSEQ multiplex PCR; TCRdb's table is partial and in-frame only. The repertoire holds 500,000 to 700,000 clones, with around 16% as singletons. The germline V and J ends were trimmed by 3 bases and 4 bases, with 10 bases remaining between them. Germline V gene sequence: CDR1 SGHDN, CDR2 FVKESK. The CDR3 has 15 amino acids.

This clonotype was obtained from a man in his late teens or twenties in good health. Sequencing was performed on naive CD4+ T cells from blood. The chain combines TRBV14 with TRBJ1-6; TRBD1 might be the D (5 bases). The chain's CDR3 is CASSQRGLYNSPLHF. The CDR3, as DNA: TGTGCCAGCAGCCAGAGGGGCTTATATAATTCACCCCTCCACTTT.